This T cell receptor (beta chain) emerged from a study of cytomegalovirus exposure and HLA in healthy donors. Study-level results: Excluded were some V segments that proved indistinguishable, including TRBV6-2 and TRBV6-3. Earlier findings revealed that most TCR beta V segments proved productive either about 87% or about 30% of the time. Among TCR beta chains, those listed as cytomegalovirus-associated numbered around 160.

Looked up from germline, CDR1 is SGHTS and CDR2 is YDEGEE. V lost 4 bases and J lost 1, with 15 bases in between. The CDR3 spans 16 residues. A few counts support this clone. Its antigen is unknown. 13 Jbeta primers and 60 Vbeta primers were used for the PCR. The protocol was immunoSEQ multiplex PCR, while the TCRdb copy is restricted to in-frame clones and leaves out a portion. There are roughly 100,000 clones in the sample; approximately 70% occur only once, and around 4% lies in the top ten. This rearrangement joins TRBV5-8 to TRBJ1-5; D ambiguous. The sample was PBMCs. The TCR was taken from a man aged 25 to 40 in good health and CMV-seropositive. CDR3 sequence reads: CASSPPEGRSNQPQHF. In DNA form, the CDR3 reads TGTGCCAGCAGCCCGCCGGAGGGCAGGAGCAATCAGCCCCAGCATTTT.